The 3 T cell receptor beta chains given below trace back to one sample, sequenced in a study of cytomegalovirus exposure and HLA in healthy donors. The PCR was carried out with 60 Vbeta primers and 13 Jbeta primers. Libraries were prepared by immunoSEQ multiplex PCR; TCRdb keeps only in-frame clonotypes and omits some of them. This repertoire shows more than 85,000 clones, 75% to 80% found once; its top ten account for around 1.3%. The sequencing input was PBMCs. The receptor set was obtained from a woman in her twenties or thirties in good health and CMV-seronegative.

The rearrangement uses TRBV7-2 and TRBJ2-2; D is ambiguous. V lost 3 bases and J 5 bases, leaving 4 bases between the germline ends. CDR1 and CDR2 (germline): SGHTA, FQGNSA. The CDR3 covers 12 residues. CDR3 sequence: CASSFVTGELFF. CDR3 sequence (DNA): TGTGCCAGCAGCTTCGTAACCGGGGAGCTGTTTTTT.

This clone was observed a single time. The chain recombines TRBV10-3 with TRBJ2-2; D ambiguous. The germline V gene has CDR1 ENHRY and CDR2 SYGVKD. The V end was cut by 0 bases, the J end by 0 bases, with 5 bases between. The CDR3 has 15 residues. The CDR3 nucleotides read TGTGCCATCAGTGAGTCAGGAGCGAACACCGGGGAGCTGTTTTTT. As protein: CAISESGANTGELFF.

This chain links TRBV9 with TRBJ2-7; no definite D call. Trimming removed 4 bases from V and 2 bases from J, with 16 bases in between. The V gene's germline CDR1 is SGDLS and CDR2 YYNGEE. The CDR3 spans 15 residues. This chain's CDR3 is CASSFGDGFPYEQYF. The CDR3 nucleotides are TGTGCCAGCAGCTTCGGTGACGGGTTCCCCTACGAGCAGTACTTC.